These T cell receptor beta chains were read from a single sample in a study of blood T cell repertoires in COVID-19. The method was immunoSEQ multiplex PCR; TCRdb's version includes in-frame clones alone and lacks a portion of them. Of about 76,000 clones in the sample, 75% to 90% were seen once. Sample: peripheral blood. These receptors were collected from a human donor in a cohort sampled during active COVID-19. Each CDR3 is given without its conserved first and last residue.

v_call: TRBV7-2; cdr3_aa: ASSPHNRGPYEQY
v_call: TRBV30; cdr3_aa: AWNLAGGYNEQF
v_call: TRBV7-6; cdr3_aa: ASSQSGGFTDTQY
v_call: TRBV28; cdr3_aa: ASSSAAGGQGVAF
v_call: TRBV5-1; cdr3_aa: ASNGYRVDRPPEAF
v_call: TRBV7-2; cdr3_aa: ASTQGVKETQY
v_call: TRBV28; cdr3_aa: ASFSGLGIRNSPLH
v_call: TRBV5-8; cdr3_aa: ASSEGQVRITDTQY
v_call: TRBV7-3; cdr3_aa: ASSRGQGNTDTQY
v_call: TRBV28; cdr3_aa: ATLTRDNGYT
v_call: TRBV5-6; cdr3_aa: ASSATRRGMEF
v_call: TRBV5-4; cdr3_aa: ASSPRSGGSYTGELF
v_call: TRBV6-5; cdr3_aa: AGGTVETQY
v_call: TRBV4-2; cdr3_aa: ASSHGGTSENTGELF
v_call: TRBV10-1; cdr3_aa: ASSESMYRVNEQY
v_call: TRBV27; cdr3_aa: ASSRSGSVFIEQF
v_call: TRBV28; cdr3_aa: ASSRGQARY
v_call: TRBV4-1; cdr3_aa: ASTHLLGEGETQY
v_call: TRBV3-1/TRBV3-2; cdr3_aa: ASSQLLYSYNEQF
v_call: TRBV2; cdr3_aa: ASEEGAYEQY